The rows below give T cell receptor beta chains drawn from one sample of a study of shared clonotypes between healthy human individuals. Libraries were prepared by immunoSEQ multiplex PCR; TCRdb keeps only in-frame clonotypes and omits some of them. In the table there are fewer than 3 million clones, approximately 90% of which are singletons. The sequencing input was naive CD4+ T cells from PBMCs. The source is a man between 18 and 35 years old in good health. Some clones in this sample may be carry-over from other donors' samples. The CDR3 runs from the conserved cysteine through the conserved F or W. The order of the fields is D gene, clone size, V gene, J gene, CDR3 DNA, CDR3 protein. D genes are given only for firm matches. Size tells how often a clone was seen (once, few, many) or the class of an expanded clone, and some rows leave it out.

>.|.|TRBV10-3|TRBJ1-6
TGTGCCATCAGTGTTAGTAGGGGCGGCAATTCACCCCTCCACTTT
CAISVSRGGNSPLHF
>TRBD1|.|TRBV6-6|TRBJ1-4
TGTGCCAGCAGTTACCCGCCCGGGACAGGGATTGAAAAACTGTTTTTT
CASSYPPGTGIEKLFF
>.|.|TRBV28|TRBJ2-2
TGTGCCAGCATCTGGGGGGGCAGGACCGGGGAGCTGTTTTTT
CASIWGGRTGELFF
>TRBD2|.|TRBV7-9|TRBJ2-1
TGTGCCAGCAGCTCTAGCGGGGGCTCTGAGCAGTTCTTC
CASSSSGGSEQFF
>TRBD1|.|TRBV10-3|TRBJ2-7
TGTGCCACCAGGACAGGGGGGGACGAGCAGTACTTC
CATRTGGDEQYF
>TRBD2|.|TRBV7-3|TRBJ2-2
TGTGCCAGCAGCTTAACAGCCGGGAGGGCTGCCGGGGAGCTGTTTTTT
CASSLTAGRAAGELFF
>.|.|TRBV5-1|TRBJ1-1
TGCGCCAGCAGCTTGCTACCGATCCAACAGGCATCTGAAGCTTTCTTT
CASSLLPIQQASEAFF
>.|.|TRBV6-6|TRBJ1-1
TGTGCCAGCAGTCCCGGATGGAATCAAGCTTTCTTT
CASSPGWNQAFF
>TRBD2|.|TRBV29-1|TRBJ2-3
TGCAGCGTTGAAACCGGGGGGGATACGCAGTATTTT
CSVETGGDTQYF
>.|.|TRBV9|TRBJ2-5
TGTGCCAGCACCCCCCGGGACGTTGACAAGAGGGAGACCCAGTACTTC
CASTPRDVDKRETQYF
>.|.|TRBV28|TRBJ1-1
TGTGCCAGCAACGACAGATTGAACACTGAAGCTTTCTTT
CASNDRLNTEAFF
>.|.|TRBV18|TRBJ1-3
TGTGCCAGCTCCGGGGCTAGTTTGAACACCATATATTTT
CASSGASLNTIYF
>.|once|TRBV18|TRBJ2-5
TGTGCCAGCTCACCACCGCAAGAGACCCAGTACTTC
CASSPPQETQYF
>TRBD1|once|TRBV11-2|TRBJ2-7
TGTGCCAGCAGCGGACAGGGGGCATCCTACGAGCAGTACTTC
CASSGQGASYEQYF
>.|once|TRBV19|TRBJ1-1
TGTGCCAGTAGTCCAGGACACTTATTGAACACTGAAGCTTTCTTT
CASSPGHLLNTEAFF
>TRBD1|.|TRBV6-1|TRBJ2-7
TGTGCCAGCAGTGGGGGACAGGCGTTTATCTACGAGCAGTACTTC
CASSGGQAFIYEQYF
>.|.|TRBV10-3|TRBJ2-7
TGTGCCATCAGTGAGTCGTTTGGTGCAGGGACCCGGCGGGACTCCTACGAGCAGTACTTC
CAISESFGAGTRRDSYEQYF
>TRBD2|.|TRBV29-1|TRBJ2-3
TGCAGCGTCGGACTAGCGGATACGCAGTATTTT
CSVGLADTQYF
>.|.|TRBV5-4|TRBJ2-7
TGTGCCAGCAGCTTGGCCCGGTTTAGGGGAGAAAAGATATACGAGCAGTACTTC
CASSLARFRGEKIYEQYF
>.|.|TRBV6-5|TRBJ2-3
TGTGCCAGCAGTTACTCGGGCTCTCGGGCAGATACGCAGTATTTT
CASSYSGSRADTQYF
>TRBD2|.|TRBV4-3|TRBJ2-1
TGCGCCAGCAGCCAAGGGACTAGCGGGTTACCCTACAATGAGCAGTTCTTC
CASSQGTSGLPYNEQFF
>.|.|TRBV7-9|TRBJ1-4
TGTGCCAGCAGCTTTAGAGCGACTAATGAAAAACTGTTTTTT
CASSFRATNEKLFF
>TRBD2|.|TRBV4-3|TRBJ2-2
TGCGCCAGCAGCCGGCTAGATCCGGGGGGCACCGGGGAGCTGTTTTTT
CASSRLDPGGTGELFF
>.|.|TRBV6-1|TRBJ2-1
TGTGCCAGCAGTGAAGAGACCTCCTACAATGAGCAGTTCTTC
CASSEETSYNEQFF
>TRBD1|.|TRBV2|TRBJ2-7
TGTGCCAGCAGGGCCTCGGGGACAGTCGAGCAGTACTTC
CASRASGTVEQYF
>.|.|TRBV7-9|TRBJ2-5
TGTGCCAGCAGCCCCCCGGAAGAGCTCCCGCATGGGACCCAGTACTTC
CASSPPEELPHGTQYF
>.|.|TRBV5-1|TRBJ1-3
TGCGCCAGCAGCTTTCTTGGCAGCTCTGGAAACACCATATATTTT
CASSFLGSSGNTIYF
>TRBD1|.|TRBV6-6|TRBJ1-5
TGTGCCAGCAGTTCCTCGGGACAGGGTGGTCAGCCCCAGCATTTT
CASSSSGQGGQPQHF
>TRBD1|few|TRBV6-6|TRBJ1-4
TGTGCCAGCATAAAGCTTGGGACAGGGACCGAAAAACTGTTTTTT
CASIKLGTGTEKLFF
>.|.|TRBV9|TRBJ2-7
TGTGCCAGCAGCGTAGCCAACTCCTACGAGCAGTACTTC
CASSVANSYEQYF
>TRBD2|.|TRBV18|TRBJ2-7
TGTGCCAGCTCCTTTTCTAGCGGGAGTTACGAGCAGTACTTC
CASSFSSGSYEQYF
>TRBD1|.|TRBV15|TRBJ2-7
TGTGCCACCAGCAGAGGGGACAGGGGAGGGTCCGAGCAGTACTTC
CATSRGDRGGSEQYF
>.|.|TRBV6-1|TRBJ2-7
TGTGCCAGCAACTGGGCCCCGACCTACGAGCAGTACTTC
CASNWAPTYEQYF
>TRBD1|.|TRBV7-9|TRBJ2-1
TGTGCCAGCAGTCGACCGACAGGGCCGACCTACAATGAGCAGTTCTTC
CASSRPTGPTYNEQFF
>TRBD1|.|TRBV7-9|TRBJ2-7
TGTGCCAGCAGCCCAGGGACAGGGCGGTACCACGAGCAGTACTTC
CASSPGTGRYHEQYF
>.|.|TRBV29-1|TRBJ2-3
TGCAGCGTTGCCGGCCAGGGTGGAAGACCTAGCACAGATACGCAGTATTTT
CSVAGQGGRPSTDTQYF
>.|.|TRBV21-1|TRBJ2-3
TGTGCCAGCAGCAAAGATTCCCCGGGGGGCACAGATACGCAGTATTTT
CASSKDSPGGTDTQYF
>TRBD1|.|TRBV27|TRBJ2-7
TGTGCCAGCAGTCCCCGCTACAGGGGGCGGAACGAGCAGTACTTC
CASSPRYRGRNEQYF
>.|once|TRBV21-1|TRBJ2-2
TGTGCCAGCAGCCTCCGGGACAGGGACACCGGGGAGCTGTTTTTT
CASSLRDRDTGELFF
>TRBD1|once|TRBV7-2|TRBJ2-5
TGTGCCAGCAGCTTGTGGGCGACAGGGGAAGAGACCCAGTACTTC
CASSLWATGEETQYF
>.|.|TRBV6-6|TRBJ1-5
TGTGCCAGCGGACCGAATAGCAATCAGCCCCAGCATTTT
CASGPNSNQPQHF
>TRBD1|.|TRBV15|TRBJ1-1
TGTGCCACCAGCAGAGGGCAGGGGGCTGGGGGAGCTTTCTTT
CATSRGQGAGGAFF
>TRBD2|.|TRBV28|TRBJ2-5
TGTGCCAGCAGGCCCCATTTGGGCCGGGCCCAAGGGACTAGCGGCCTCCGGTGGGAGACCCAGTACTTC
CASRPHLGRAQGTSGLRWETQYF
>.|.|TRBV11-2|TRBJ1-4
TGTGCCAGCAGCTTAGATCGTGGTGCAACTAATGAAAAACTGTTTTTT
CASSLDRGATNEKLFF
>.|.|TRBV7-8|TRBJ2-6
TGTGCCAGCAGCTTATTTCAGCCAGCTACCCACTCTGGGGCCAACGTCCTGACTTTC
CASSLFQPATHSGANVLTF
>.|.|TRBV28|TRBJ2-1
TGTGCCAGCATGGTGGGGACGATTTACTCCTACAATGAGCAGTTCTTC
CASMVGTIYSYNEQFF
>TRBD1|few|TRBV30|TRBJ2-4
TGTGCCTGGACACGAGACCCCCCTAGGACAGGGCGACCTAAAAACATTCAGTACTTC
CAWTRDPPRTGRPKNIQYF
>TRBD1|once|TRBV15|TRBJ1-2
TGTGCCACCAGCAGGGGGGCAACAGGGGTGAACTATGGCTACACCTTC
CATSRGATGVNYGYTF
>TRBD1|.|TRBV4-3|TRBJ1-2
TGCGCCAGCAGCCAAGAACCGGGACAGGTCCTTTACACCTTC
CASSQEPGQVLYTF
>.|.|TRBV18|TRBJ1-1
TGTGCCAGCTCACCGATAGACAGGAGCATGAACACTGAAGCTTTCTTT
CASSPIDRSMNTEAFF
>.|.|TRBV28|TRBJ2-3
TGTGCCAGCAGTCTGCAGGGTAAAGCAGATACGCAGTATTTT
CASSLQGKADTQYF
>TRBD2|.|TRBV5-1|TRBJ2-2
TGCGCCAGCAGCTTTCTCAGCGGGGGCGGGACCGGGGAGCTGTTTTTT
CASSFLSGGGTGELFF
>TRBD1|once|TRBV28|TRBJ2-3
TGTGCCAGCAGTTCAGACAGGGGGCGAAATACGCAGTATTTT
CASSSDRGRNTQYF
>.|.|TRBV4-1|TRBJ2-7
TGCGCCAGCAGCCAAGGGGCACCGTACGAGCAGTACTTC
CASSQGAPYEQYF
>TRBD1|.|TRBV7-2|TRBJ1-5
TGTGCCAGCAGCTTAAGACAGGGGGCGGGTCAGCCCCAGCATTTT
CASSLRQGAGQPQHF
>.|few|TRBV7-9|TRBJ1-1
TGTGCCAGCAGCTACAGGGAAAACACTGAAGCTTTCTTT
CASSYRENTEAFF